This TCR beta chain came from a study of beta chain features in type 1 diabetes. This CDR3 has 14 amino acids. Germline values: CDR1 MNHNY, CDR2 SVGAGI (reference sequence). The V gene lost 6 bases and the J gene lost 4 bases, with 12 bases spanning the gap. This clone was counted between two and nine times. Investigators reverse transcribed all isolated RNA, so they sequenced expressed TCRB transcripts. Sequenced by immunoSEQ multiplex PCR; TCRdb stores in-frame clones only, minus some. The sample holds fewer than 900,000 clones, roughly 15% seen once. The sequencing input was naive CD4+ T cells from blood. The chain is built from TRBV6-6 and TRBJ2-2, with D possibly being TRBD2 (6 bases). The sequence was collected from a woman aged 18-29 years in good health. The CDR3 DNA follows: TGTGCCAGCAGCCACGGGACTCCCACCGGGGAGCTGTTTTTT. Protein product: CASSHGTPTGELFF.